The present T cell receptor (beta chain) was sequenced within a study of brain T cells in children with intractable seizures. Whole-study results and caveats: Pre- and post-surgery blood differed in depth, so pre-surgery absences may be undersampling.

Using immunoSEQ multiplex PCR, the repertoire was profiled, and TCRdb retains in-frame clones only, with some absent. Among 340,000 or so clones listed, roughly 92% were seen once. Indicated time point: blood from clinic visit 5 months post-surgery; TSC patient then seizure free. Surgery cases with the highest brain T cell transcript signatures were chosen for sequencing. Patients received at least one anti-epileptic drug before surgery. Trimming stripped 4 bases from V and 1 base from J, with 10 bases between. The CDR3 is 13 residues long. Germline CDR1 and CDR2: GTSNPN and SVGIG (reference sequence). Turning to this clone: Its specificity is unknown.

Source: peripheral blood, taken about 5 months after surgery. The chain uses TRBV30 and TRBJ1-1; tentatively, D is TRBD1 (5 bases). This receptor was taken from a boy under two years old with tuberous sclerosis and intractable seizures. The CDR3 region is CAWMKTGNTEAFF. The CDR3 DNA sequence: TGTGCCTGGATGAAAACAGGGAACACTGAAGCTTTCTTT.